This is a list of T cell receptor beta chains from one sample in a study of spatial heterogeneity in lung cancer. Using its own MiXCR run on the 5' RACE reads, TCRdb lists one record per CDR3 protein. The table records 51,000 or so distinct CDR3 sequences, 7.4% of them present only once. The sequenced sample was PBMCs, obtained at follow-up. All receptors come from a female donor with early-stage non-small cell lung cancer. CDR3s include the opening cysteine and the closing phenylalanine or tryptophan. D genes are given only for firm matches. Clone size is shown for a subset of rows, as once, few, many or a class of expanded clone.

TRBV12-3/TRBV12-4	TRBD1	few	TRBJ1-2	CASSPTGTGARNYGYTF	TGTGCCAGCAGCCCAACCGGGACAGGGGCCCGTAACTATGGCTACACCTTC
TRBV5-6	TRBD1	NA	TRBJ1-1	CASSWDRVNTEAFF	TGTGCCAGCAGCTGGGACAGAGTTAACACTGAAGCTTTCTTT
TRBV5-5	NA	many	TRBJ2-7	CASSLELRSYEQYF	TGTGCCAGCAGCTTGGAGCTCCGATCCTACGAGCAGTACTTC
TRBV5-8	NA	NA	TRBJ1-2	CASRTVWEAPYTF	TGTGCCAGCAGAACAGTGTGGGAGGCGCCCTACACCTTC
TRBV3-1	NA	few	TRBJ2-1	CASSPMGGPYNEQFF	TGTGCCAGCAGCCCGATGGGGGGCCCCTACAATGAGCAGTTCTTC
TRBV12-5	TRBD1	many	TRBJ1-1	CASAGWGQGDVEAFF	TGTGCTAGTGCTGGGTGGGGACAGGGAGACGTTGAAGCTTTCTTT
TRBV24-1	TRBD2	NA	TRBJ2-1	CATSDGARTSGFNEQFF	TGTGCCACCAGTGACGGGGCGCGGACTAGTGGTTTTAATGAGCAGTTCTTC
TRBV3-1	NA	many	TRBJ2-2	CASSQGHWAGELFF	TGTGCCAGCAGCCAAGGCCACTGGGCCGGGGAGCTGTTTTTT
TRBV10-3	TRBD1	NA	TRBJ2-1	CAISEGDRYNEQFF	TGTGCCATCAGTGAAGGGGACAGATACAATGAGCAGTTCTTC
TRBV29-1	NA	many	TRBJ2-3	CSAGTGTDTQYF	TGCAGCGCCGGAACAGGGACAGATACGCAGTATTTT
TRBV18	TRBD1	few	TRBJ1-2	CASSPRITGQGESYGYTF	TGTGCCAGCTCACCACGGATAACGGGACAGGGGGAATCCTACGGCTACACCTTC
TRBV10-2	TRBD1	many	TRBJ1-5	CASSQGQLHQPQHF	TGCGCCAGCAGCCAGGGACAGCTGCATCAGCCCCAGCATTTT
TRBV29-1	NA	many	TRBJ1-1	CSADGGLNTEAFF	TGCAGCGCCGACGGGGGACTCAACACTGAAGCTTTCTTT
TRBV15	NA	few	TRBJ2-3	CATSSRRGGGTDTQYF	TGTGCCACCAGCAGTAGAAGGGGGGGAGGCACAGATACGCAGTATTTT
TRBV3-1	TRBD2	NA	TRBJ2-5	CASSQVSGARETQYF	TGTGCCAGCAGCCAAGTTAGCGGGGCCCGGGAGACCCAGTACTTC
TRBV14	TRBD2	NA	TRBJ2-5	CASSQGGTIQETQYF	TGTGCCAGCAGCCAGGGGGGGACTATCCAAGAGACCCAGTACTTC
TRBV2	NA	many	TRBJ1-1	CASSELKGRSTEAFF	TGTGCCAGCAGTGAACTAAAAGGCCGTAGCACTGAAGCTTTCTTT
TRBV12-3/TRBV12-4	TRBD1	many	TRBJ1-5	CASSWGQSYQPQHF	TGTGCCAGCAGTTGGGGACAGTCCTATCAGCCCCAGCATTTT
TRBV15	NA	few	TRBJ1-5	CATSRGGLGQPQHF	TGTGCCACCAGCAGAGGGGGGTTAGGTCAGCCCCAGCATTTT
TRBV7-2	TRBD1	many	TRBJ2-5	CASSFGQGQETQYF	TGTGCCAGCAGTTTCGGACAGGGCCAGGAGACCCAGTACTTC
TRBV2	NA	many	TRBJ1-6	CASSPESSYNSPLHF	TGTGCCAGCAGTCCCGAGAGCTCCTATAATTCACCCCTCCACTTT
TRBV7-7	NA	NA	TRBJ1-1	CASSATANTEAFF	TGTGCCAGCAGCGCGACAGCGAACACTGAAGCTTTCTTT
TRBV20-1	NA	NA	TRBJ2-3	CSARAGGTDTQYF	TGCAGTGCTAGGGCAGGGGGCACAGATACGCAGTATTTT
TRBV27	TRBD1	many	TRBJ2-2	CASSGGRGLSGELFF	TGTGCCAGCAGTGGGGGCAGGGGGCTAAGCGGGGAGCTGTTTTTT
TRBV29-1	TRBD1	few	TRBJ2-1	CSVLYGTGNGWEQFF	TGCAGCGTTTTGTATGGGACAGGGAACGGTTGGGAGCAGTTCTTC
TRBV28	NA	NA	TRBJ1-1	CASSYGVNTEAFF	TGTGCCAGCAGTTATGGGGTTAACACTGAAGCTTTCTTT
TRBV11-3	NA	NA	TRBJ2-4	CASSLCLLGENIQYF	TGTGCCAGCAGCCTCTGCCTGTTGGGGGAAAACATTCAGTACTTC
TRBV7-2	TRBD1	few	TRBJ2-1	CASSSLTGTGALSSYNEQFF	TGTGCCAGCAGCTCCTTAACCGGGACAGGGGCCCTGAGCTCCTACAATGAGCAGTTCTTC
TRBV7-2	NA	many	TRBJ1-5	CASALDRLSNQPQHF	TGTGCCAGCGCCCTAGATAGGCTGAGCAATCAGCCCCAGCATTTT
TRBV15	TRBD1	NA	TRBJ1-4	CATSRYDRVVNEKLFF	TGTGCCACCAGCAGATACGACAGGGTGGTTAATGAAAAACTGTTTTTT
TRBV4-1	NA	few	TRBJ2-2	CASSQVPAAGELFF	TGCGCCAGCAGCCAAGTTCCCGCAGCCGGGGAGCTGTTTTTT
TRBV7-9	NA	many	TRBJ2-1	CATKHSDPNEQFF	TGTGCCACAAAACATTCGGACCCCAATGAGCAGTTCTTC
TRBV12-3/TRBV12-4	NA	many	TRBJ2-5	CASSSLQETQYF	TGTGCCAGCAGTTCCCTTCAAGAGACCCAGTACTTC
TRBV3-1	NA	few	TRBJ1-2	CASSIAGVFNYGYTF	TGTGCCAGCAGTATCGCAGGGGTGTTTAACTATGGCTACACCTTC
TRBV6-1	TRBD1	many	TRBJ1-2	CASTPRGPEVRYGYTF	TGTGCCAGCACTCCAAGGGGGCCTGAAGTCCGCTATGGCTACACCTTC
TRBV20-1	NA	few	TRBJ1-5	CSAILGGGGLTGRPQHF	TGCAGTGCTATACTAGGAGGAGGGGGGCTCACAGGGCGGCCCCAGCATTTT
TRBV9	NA	few	TRBJ2-5	CASSVSGGQGPQETQYF	TGTGCCAGCAGCGTATCTGGGGGGCAGGGGCCCCAAGAGACCCAGTACTTC
TRBV9	TRBD2	many	TRBJ2-1	CASSVLAENNEQFF	TGTGCCAGCAGCGTACTAGCGGAGAACAATGAGCAGTTCTTC
TRBV7-9	TRBD1	many	TRBJ1-1	CASSWDSNTEAFF	TGTGCCAGCAGCTGGGACAGTAACACTGAAGCTTTCTTT
TRBV15	TRBD2	many	TRBJ2-1	CATRVLAGGQRDNEQFF	TGTGCCACCAGAGTACTAGCGGGGGGGCAAAGAGACAATGAGCAGTTCTTC
TRBV6-5	TRBD1	few	TRBJ2-4	CASRGSGQGIQYF	TGTGCCAGCAGGGGGTCGGGACAGGGCATTCAGTACTTC
TRBV3-1	NA	NA	TRBJ1-6	CATGTGSSYNSPLHF	TGTGCCACCGGAACAGGGAGCTCCTATAATTCACCCCTCCACTTT
TRBV4-3	NA	NA	TRBJ2-5	CASSQMMYQETQYF	TGCGCCAGCAGCCAAATGATGTACCAAGAGACCCAGTACTTC
TRBV7-6	TRBD2	many	TRBJ2-2	CASSGGLAGGITGELFF	TGTGCCAGCAGCGGCGGACTAGCGGGGGGAATCACCGGGGAGCTGTTTTTT
TRBV6-2/TRBV6-3	TRBD2	many	TRBJ2-5	CASSSGGIRETQYF	TGTGCCAGCAGTAGCGGGGGGATCCGAGAGACCCAGTACTTC
TRBV15	NA	many	TRBJ2-7	CATSRERVKSYEQYF	TGTGCCACCAGCAGAGAAAGGGTCAAGAGCTACGAGCAGTACTTC
TRBV20-1	TRBD2	many	TRBJ2-7	CSVGGGSGYEQYF	TGCAGTGTCGGCGGGGGGTCAGGCTACGAGCAGTACTTC
TRBV12-3/TRBV12-4	NA	many	TRBJ2-3	CASSEAGTLSTDTQYF	TGTGCCAGCAGTGAGGCCGGGACTCTGAGCACAGATACGCAGTATTTT
TRBV5-5	NA	NA	TRBJ1-1	CVSSRINTEAFF	TGTGTCAGCAGCCGGATTAACACTGAAGCTTTCTTT
TRBV27	NA	NA	TRBJ1-1	CASSQGRLVNTEAFF	TGTGCCAGCAGTCAGGGGCGTCTAGTGAACACTGAAGCTTTCTTT
TRBV2	NA	few	TRBJ2-1	CASTPPPSSYNEQFF	TGTGCCAGCACCCCTCCCCCTAGCTCCTACAATGAGCAGTTCTTC
TRBV7-9	NA	NA	TRBJ1-1	CASSSQVPEAFF	TGTGCCAGCAGCTCCCAGGTCCCTGAAGCTTTCTTT
TRBV7-2	NA	NA	TRBJ1-1	CASSLVGEAFF	TGTGCCAGCAGCTTGGTGGGTGAAGCTTTCTTT
TRBV7-2	NA	many	TRBJ2-7	CASSLDQGSAGEQYF	TGTGCCAGCAGCTTAGATCAGGGATCCGCTGGTGAGCAGTACTTC
TRBV20-1	NA	NA	TRBJ2-5	CSANPLGPDQETQYF	TGCAGTGCTAACCCTTTGGGGCCAGACCAAGAGACCCAGTACTTC
TRBV6-2/TRBV6-3	NA	many	TRBJ2-6	CASSYSSSGANVLTF	TGTGCCAGCAGTTACTCCAGCTCTGGGGCCAACGTCCTGACTTTC
TRBV11-1	TRBD1	few	TRBJ2-7	CASSSHRGREEQYF	TGTGCCAGCAGCTCCCACAGGGGTAGAGAAGAGCAGTACTTC
TRBV11-3	NA	many	TRBJ2-1	CASSLEKAEQFF	TGTGCCAGCAGCTTAGAAAAAGCCGAGCAGTTCTTC
TRBV5-8	NA	NA	TRBJ2-1	CASSPLRNEQFF	TGTGCCAGCAGCCCCCTAAGGAATGAGCAGTTCTTC